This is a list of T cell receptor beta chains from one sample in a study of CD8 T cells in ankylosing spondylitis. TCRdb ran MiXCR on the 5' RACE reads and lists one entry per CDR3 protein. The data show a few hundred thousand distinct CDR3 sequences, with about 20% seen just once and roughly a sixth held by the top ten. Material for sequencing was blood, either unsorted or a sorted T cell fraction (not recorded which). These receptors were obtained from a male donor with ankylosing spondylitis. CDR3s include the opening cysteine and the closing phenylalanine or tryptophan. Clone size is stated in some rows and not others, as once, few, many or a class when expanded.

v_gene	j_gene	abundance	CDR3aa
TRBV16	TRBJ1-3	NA	CASSLRTENSGNTIYF
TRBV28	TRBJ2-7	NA	CVSRTLAAVSYEQYF
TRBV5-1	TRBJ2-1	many	CASSPLTSGSVYEQFF
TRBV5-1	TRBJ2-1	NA	CASSLASGSSNEQFF
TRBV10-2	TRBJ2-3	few	CASSESGRRGADTQYF
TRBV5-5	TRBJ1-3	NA	CASSFDSGNTIYF
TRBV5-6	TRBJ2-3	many	CASSFGQGTDTQYF
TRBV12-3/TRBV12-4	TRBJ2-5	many	CASSLNGETQYF
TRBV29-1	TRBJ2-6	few	CSADSSGANVLTF
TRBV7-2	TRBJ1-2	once	CASSLGGQGWYGYTF
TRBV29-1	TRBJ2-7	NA	CSIRDSVSYEQYF
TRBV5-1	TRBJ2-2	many	CASSYRPRDGELFF
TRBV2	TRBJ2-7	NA	CASRIYRGSYEQYF
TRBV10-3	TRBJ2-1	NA	CAISEGGRSGDEQFF
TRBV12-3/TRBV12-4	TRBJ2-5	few	CASSLWPQETQYF
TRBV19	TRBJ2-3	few	CASSIGAGTDTQYF
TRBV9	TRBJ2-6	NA	CASSVASPDRAGANVLTF
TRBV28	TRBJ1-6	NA	CASRLQSLVNSPLHF